This TCR beta chain was documented in a study of cytomegalovirus exposure and HLA in healthy donors. With regard to this clone: Antigen: not known.

Study results and caveats: According to a subsequent analysis, TCR clusters identified in the first cohort showed a tendency to co-occur across the 100 to 150 validation repertoires. TCR beta chains numbering approximately 150 were designated cytomegalovirus-associated. Most TCRs appeared rarely, but some public TCRs recurred in many donors. Confirmation was obtained in vitro that three CMV-associated chains are specific for CMV antigens.

Some clones are missing from TCRdb's copy, which holds only in-frame ones; the method was immunoSEQ multiplex PCR. Of about 98,000 clones listed, approximately 84% were seen once; the top ten hold about 6%. The clonotype originates from a man younger than 30 in good health and CMV-seropositive. The sequenced sample was PBMCs.

The CDR3 spells CASGQRGRDEKLFF. The CDR3 nucleotides read TGCGCCAGCGGCCAGCGAGGGAGGGATGAAAAACTGTTTTTT. The gene calls are TRBV5-1 and TRBJ1-4; D call uncertain. This CDR3 has 14 residues. V was trimmed by 7 bases and J by 6 bases, leaving 16 bases between them. Germline CDR1 is SGHRS and CDR2 is YFSETQ.